This TCR beta chain was found in a study of patients and donors after allogeneic stem cell transplantation (TCRdb year 2020). By sample share, this clonotype is medium-sized (0.01 to 0.1%). Its antigen target is currently unknown. No much larger clone exists at a distance of one base, and base qualities are not known. Receptor libraries were prepared by RT-PCR. Instrument used: NextSeq 550. TCRdb trimmed public reads at Q25 via fastp, called clones via MiXCR and kept in-frame beta chains. Entries are consolidated by CDR3 protein sequence, retaining the most common genes and DNA. This sample is represented by some 60,000 distinct CDR3 sequences; roughly 13% of them were singletons. The ten largest account for more than 25% of the sample. Including cysteine and phenylalanine, the CDR3 has 18 amino acids. Left in the record is the CDR3 DNA by itself, 54 bases read in frame from the first base. CDR1 and CDR2, per the germline V gene (reference sequence), are MNHEY and SMNVEV. V and J are truncated by 0 bases and 4 bases respectively, leaving an intervening sequence of 21 bases.

The sample consisted of blood, either unsorted or a sorted T cell fraction (not recorded which). In this chain, TRBV27 is recombined with TRBJ1-2; TRBD1 is possibly the D segment (5 matching bases). The clonotype comes from a human donor who was either an allogeneic HSCT recipient or a stem cell or donor lymphocyte infusion donor (not recorded which). It is not recorded whose cells these are; they may come from a transplant donor. Here is the DNA: TGTGCCAGCAGTTTATCGGGCCCGACGGTTGGGGACGTCTATGGCTACACCTTC. Its translation reads: CASSLSGPTVGDVYGYTF.